The T cell receptor (beta chain) described here comes from a study of control samples from healthy donors and cancer patients (dated by TCRdb to 2020 to 2022). The germline V gene sets CDR1 to MNHEY and CDR2 to SVGEGT. The trim is 2 bases for V and 6 bases for J, with a gap of 17 bases between the germline ends. From its cysteine to its phenylalanine, the CDR3 spans 16 amino acids. The read is trimmed to its CDR3 DNA, 48 bases read in frame from base 1. Remarks on this clone: Its antigen is not yet known. The record has no base qualities; no much larger clone is one base away.

Library generation was performed with the immunoSEQ multiplex PCR assay. This immuneACCESS table, as held by TCRdb, lists in-frame sequences with V and J called but not all clones. Of the missing ones, under half trace to an unresolved V gene in checked studies; the others have no known cause. This sample holds about 160,000 clones; 93% were observed only once. Under 7% of the sample rests with the top ten. The chain is encoded by TRBV6-2 or TRBV6-3 joined to TRBJ1-5; D gene: possibly TRBD1, on 6 matching bases. This TCR came from a man aged 18 to 30 in good health. The sequenced material came from blood. The DNA reads TGTGCCAGCAGTTACGAGGGGAGAGGGGGGATTCAGCCCCAGCATTTT. This yields the protein CASSYEGRGGIQPQHF.